The 10 T cell receptor beta chains presented below share a single source sample, sequenced in a study of quantifying T cell responses using KT2 cells. The wider study: Reverse transcription used primers in the TCR alpha and beta constant regions.

Each cDNA got a UMI-containing oligo ligated at its 3' end. An equimolar mix of RC1.1 and RC1.2 primed the beta chain across TRBC1 and TRBC2. TCRdb reprocessed the UMI-ligation and nested PCR reads with MiXCR, giving one entry per CDR3 protein. The top ten hold roughly 9% of the sample, which has over 55,000 distinct CDR3 sequences, around 12% seen once. The sequenced sample consisted of PBMCs spiked with cells of the T cell clone KT2. The receptors shown here come from a human donor.

This clonotype showed up just a few times. The chain carries TRBV4-1 and TRBJ2-1, with 12 nucleotides matching TRBD2. The CDR3 runs 17 residues. Germline V gene lookup returns CDR1 MGHRA and CDR2 YSYEKL. V shed 4 bases and J 1 base; nucleotides not matched to a gene: 5. In DNA form, the CDR3 reads TGCGCCAGCAGCCCTGGACTAGCGGGGCCATCCTACAATGAGCAGTTCTTC. It encodes CASSPGLAGPSYNEQFF.

This clonotype appeared a few times. The rearrangement links TRBV12-3 or TRBV12-4 to TRBJ2-3; 14 positions agree with TRBD2. Germline trimming cut 4 bases from V and 2 bases from J; bases unmatched to any gene: 8. This CDR3 has 18 amino acids. CDR3 nucleotide sequence: TGTGCCAGCAGTTACAGCGGACTAGCGGGGGGCAACACAGATACGCAGTATTTT. This codes for CASSYSGLAGGNTDTQYF.

V gene TRBV9 combines with J gene TRBJ1-2, with unresolved D. CDR3 length: 14 residues. Germline V gene sequence: CDR1 SGDLS, CDR2 YYNGEE. Trimming pared 2 bases from V and 10 bases from J, leaving 18 bases between. CDR3 sequence reads: CASSVAEPTVPYTF. DNA of the CDR3: TGTGCCAGCAGCGTTGCGGAACCGACGGTCCCCTACACCTTC.

V is TRBV20-1 and J is TRBJ2-1; D is perhaps TRBD1 (6 bases). CDR3 length: 15 residues. Germline loops: CDR1 DFQATT, CDR2 SNEGSKA (reference sequence). V lost 5 bases to trimming and J lost 0 bases, with 14 bases between them. CDR3 nucleotide sequence: TGCAGTGCTCAAAACCACAGGGACTCCTACAATGAGCAGTTCTTC. This gives the protein CSAQNHRDSYNEQFF.

This clonotype was picked up many times. This rearrangement joins TRBV14 to TRBJ2-7; no clear D. With 0 bases removed from V and 0 bases from J, the gap between germline ends came to 9 bases. Per the germline V gene, CDR1 is SGHDN and CDR2 is FVKESK. CDR3 size: 15 residues. CDR3 residues: CASSQEQTDSYEQYF. The CDR3 DNA is TGTGCCAGCAGCCAAGAGCAAACCGACTCCTACGAGCAGTACTTC.

Turning to this clonotype: One end of the junction is discordant with germline, which a read error may explain. V is TRBV7-9 and J is TRBJ1-1; 9 bases are a match to TRBD1. The CDR3 spans 13 residues. Germline V gene lookup returns CDR1 SEHNR and CDR2 FQNEAQ (reference sequence). The CDR3 sequence is CACSLEGQGQAFF. The CDR3 DNA reads as TGTGCCTGCAGCTTAGAAGGACAGGGGCAAGCTTTCTTT.

The CDR3 nucleotides read TGTGCCATCAGTGAGTCAGGACTAGCGGGACGGAATGAGCAGTTCTTC. Its translation is CAISESGLAGRNEQFF. The V and J genes are TRBV10-3 and TRBJ2-1; 12 nucleotides line up with TRBD2. CDR1 and CDR2 (germline): ENHRY, SYGVKD. The ends lost 0 bases at V and 7 bases at J; junction bases unmatched: 4. The CDR3 runs 16 residues.

The V and J genes are TRBV24-1 and TRBJ2-1; D unclear. Looked up from germline, CDR1 is KGHDR and CDR2 is SFDVKD. The CDR3 contains 16 residues. V shed 4 bases and J shed 0 bases, with 12 bases lying between them. DNA of the CDR3: TGTGCCACCAGTGACAAGACTCTGAGCTCCTACAATGAGCAGTTCTTC. Translating gives CATSDKTLSSYNEQFF.

This clonotype appeared a few times. CDR3 region: CASSLVRTGQETQYF. Here the CDR3 DNA reads TGTGCCAGCAGCTTAGTCCGGACGGGGCAAGAGACCCAGTACTTC. The rearrangement joins TRBV11-2 to TRBJ2-5; perhaps TRBD2 as D (5 bases). Germline loops: CDR1 SGHAT, CDR2 FQNNGV. Trimming removed 1 base from V and 2 bases from J, with 11 bases in between. The CDR3 sequence is 15 residues long.

This clonotype was recorded a few times. The chain combines TRBV14 with TRBJ1-2; D gene unclear. The length of the CDR3 is 12 residues. Germline loops: CDR1 SGHDN, CDR2 FVKESK. V lost 0 bases and J lost 4, with 3 bases in between. CDR3 coding DNA: TGTGCCAGCAGCCAAGAGGCCTATGGCTACACCTTC. Amino acid sequence: CASSQEAYGYTF.